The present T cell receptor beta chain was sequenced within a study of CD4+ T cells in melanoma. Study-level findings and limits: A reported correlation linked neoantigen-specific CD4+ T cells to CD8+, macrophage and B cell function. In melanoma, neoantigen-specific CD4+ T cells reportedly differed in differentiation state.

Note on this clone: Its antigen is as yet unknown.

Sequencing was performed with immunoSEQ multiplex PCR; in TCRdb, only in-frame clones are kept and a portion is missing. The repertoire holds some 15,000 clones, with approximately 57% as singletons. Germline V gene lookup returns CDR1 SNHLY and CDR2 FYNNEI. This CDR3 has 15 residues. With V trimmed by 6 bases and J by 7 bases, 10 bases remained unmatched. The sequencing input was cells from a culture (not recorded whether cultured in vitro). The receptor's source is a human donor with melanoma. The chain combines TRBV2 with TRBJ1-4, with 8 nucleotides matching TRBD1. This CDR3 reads CASRPWGQAVEKLFF. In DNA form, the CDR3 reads TGTGCCAGCAGACCCTGGGGACAGGCAGTTGAAAAACTGTTTTTT.